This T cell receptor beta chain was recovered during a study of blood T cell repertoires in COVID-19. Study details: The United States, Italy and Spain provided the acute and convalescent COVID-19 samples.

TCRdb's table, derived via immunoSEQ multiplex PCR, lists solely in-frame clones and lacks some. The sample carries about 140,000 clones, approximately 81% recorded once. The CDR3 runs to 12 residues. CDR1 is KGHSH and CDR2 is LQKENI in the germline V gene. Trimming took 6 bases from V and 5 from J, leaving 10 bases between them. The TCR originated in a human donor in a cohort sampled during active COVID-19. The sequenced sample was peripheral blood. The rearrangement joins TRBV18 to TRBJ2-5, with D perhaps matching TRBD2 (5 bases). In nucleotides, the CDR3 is TGTGCCAGCTCTCCGGGAATGGAGACCCAGTACTTC. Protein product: CASSPGMETQYF.